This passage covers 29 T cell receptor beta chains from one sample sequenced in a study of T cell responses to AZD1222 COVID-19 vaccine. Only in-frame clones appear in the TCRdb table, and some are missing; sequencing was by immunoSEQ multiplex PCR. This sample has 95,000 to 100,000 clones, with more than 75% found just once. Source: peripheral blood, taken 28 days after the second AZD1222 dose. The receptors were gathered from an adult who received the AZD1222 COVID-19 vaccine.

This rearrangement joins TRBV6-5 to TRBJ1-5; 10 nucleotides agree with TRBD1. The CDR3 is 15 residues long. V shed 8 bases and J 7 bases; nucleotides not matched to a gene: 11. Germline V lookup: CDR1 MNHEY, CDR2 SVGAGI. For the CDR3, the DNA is TGTGCCAGCGGGGGCGGACAGGGGGAGAGGCAGCCCCAGCATTTT. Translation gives CASGGGQGERQPQHF.

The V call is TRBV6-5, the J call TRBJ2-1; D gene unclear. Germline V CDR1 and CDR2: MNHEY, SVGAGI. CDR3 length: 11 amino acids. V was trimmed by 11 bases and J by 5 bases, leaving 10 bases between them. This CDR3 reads CAARGDNEQFF. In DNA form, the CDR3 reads TGTGCCGCTCGAGGCGACAATGAGCAGTTCTTC.

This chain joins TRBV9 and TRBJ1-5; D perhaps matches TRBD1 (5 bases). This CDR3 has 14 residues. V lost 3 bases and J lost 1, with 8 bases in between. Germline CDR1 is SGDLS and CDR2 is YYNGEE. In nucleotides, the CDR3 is TGTGCCAGCAGCGGGGGGTTGAGCAATCAGCCCCAGCATTTT. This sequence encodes CASSGGLSNQPQHF.

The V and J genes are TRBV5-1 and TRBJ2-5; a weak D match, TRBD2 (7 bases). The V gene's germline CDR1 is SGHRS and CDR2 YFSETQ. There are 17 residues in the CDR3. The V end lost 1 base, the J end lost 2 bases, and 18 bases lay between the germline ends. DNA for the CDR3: TGCGCCAGCAGCTTGAGGGCTCCGGGGGGCGGTCAAGAGACCCAGTACTTC. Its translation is CASSLRAPGGGQETQYF.

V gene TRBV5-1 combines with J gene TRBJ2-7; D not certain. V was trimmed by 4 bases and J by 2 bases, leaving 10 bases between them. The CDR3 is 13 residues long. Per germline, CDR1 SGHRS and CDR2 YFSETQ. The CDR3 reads CASSDDIAYEQYF. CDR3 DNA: TGCGCCAGCAGCGATGACATAGCCTACGAGCAGTACTTC.

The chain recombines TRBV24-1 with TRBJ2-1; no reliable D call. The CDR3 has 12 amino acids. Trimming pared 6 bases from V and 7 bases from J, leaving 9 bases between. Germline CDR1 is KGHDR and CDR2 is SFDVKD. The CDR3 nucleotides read TGTGCCACCAGTCGTCAAGGGAATGAGCAGTTCTTC. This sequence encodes CATSRQGNEQFF.

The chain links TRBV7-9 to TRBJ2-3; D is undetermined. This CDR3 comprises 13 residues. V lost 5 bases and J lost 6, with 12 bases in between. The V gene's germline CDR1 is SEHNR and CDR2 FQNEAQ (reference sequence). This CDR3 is CASSPIGADTQYF. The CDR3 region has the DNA TGTGCCAGCAGCCCCATCGGCGCGGATACGCAGTATTTT.

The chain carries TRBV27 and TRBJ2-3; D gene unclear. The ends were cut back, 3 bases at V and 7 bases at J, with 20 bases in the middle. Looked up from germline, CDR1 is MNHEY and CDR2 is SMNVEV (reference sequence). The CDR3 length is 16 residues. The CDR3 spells CASSFSASKNKNTQYF. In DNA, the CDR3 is TGTGCCAGCAGTTTCTCGGCGAGCAAAAACAAGAATACGCAGTATTTT.

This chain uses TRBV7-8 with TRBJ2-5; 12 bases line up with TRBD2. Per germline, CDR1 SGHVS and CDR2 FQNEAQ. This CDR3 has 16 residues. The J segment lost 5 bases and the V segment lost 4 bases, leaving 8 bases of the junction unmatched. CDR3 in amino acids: CASSSLAGGRGETQYF. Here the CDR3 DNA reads TGTGCCAGCAGCTCGCTAGCGGGAGGGCGGGGGGAGACCCAGTACTTC. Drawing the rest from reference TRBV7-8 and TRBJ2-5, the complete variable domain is GAGVSQSPRYKVAKRGQDVALRCDPISGHVSLFWYQQALGQGPEFLTYFQNEAQLDKSGLPSDRFFAERPEGSVSTLKIQRTQQEDSAVYLCASSSLAGGRGETQYFGPGTRLLVL.

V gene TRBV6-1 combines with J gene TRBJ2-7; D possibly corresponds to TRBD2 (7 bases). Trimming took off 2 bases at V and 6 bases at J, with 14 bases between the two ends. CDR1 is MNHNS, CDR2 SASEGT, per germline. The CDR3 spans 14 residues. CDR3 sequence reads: CASSEHGRGAEQYF. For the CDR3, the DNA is TGTGCCAGCAGTGAACACGGACGGGGGGCCGAGCAGTACTTC.

The CDR3 here is CASGTSGSYEQYF. The CDR3, as DNA: TGTGCCAGCGGCACTAGCGGGAGCTACGAGCAGTACTTC. This chain links TRBV12-3 or TRBV12-4 with TRBJ2-7; 11 nucleotides match TRBD2. This CDR3 is built from 13 residues. Trimming took 8 bases from V and 3 from J; bases not matched to a gene: 3.

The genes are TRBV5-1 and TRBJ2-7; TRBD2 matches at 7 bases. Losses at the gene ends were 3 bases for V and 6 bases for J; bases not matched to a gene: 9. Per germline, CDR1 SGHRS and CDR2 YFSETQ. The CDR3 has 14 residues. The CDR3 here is CASSWSGEGAEQYF. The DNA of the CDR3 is TGCGCCAGCAGCTGGTCCGGGGAGGGCGCCGAGCAGTACTTC.

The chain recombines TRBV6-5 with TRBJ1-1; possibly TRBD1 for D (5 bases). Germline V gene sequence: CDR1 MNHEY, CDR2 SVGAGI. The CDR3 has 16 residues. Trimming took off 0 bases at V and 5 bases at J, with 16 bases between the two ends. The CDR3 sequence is CASSYSGRGGKTEAFF. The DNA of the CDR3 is TGTGCCAGCAGTTACTCTGGAAGGGGAGGGAAGACTGAAGCTTTCTTT.

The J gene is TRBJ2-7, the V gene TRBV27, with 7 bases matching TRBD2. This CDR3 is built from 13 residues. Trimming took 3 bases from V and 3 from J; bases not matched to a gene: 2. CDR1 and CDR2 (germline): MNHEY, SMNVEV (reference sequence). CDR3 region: CASSFGRLYEQYF. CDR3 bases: TGTGCCAGCAGTTTCGGGAGGCTCTACGAGCAGTACTTC.

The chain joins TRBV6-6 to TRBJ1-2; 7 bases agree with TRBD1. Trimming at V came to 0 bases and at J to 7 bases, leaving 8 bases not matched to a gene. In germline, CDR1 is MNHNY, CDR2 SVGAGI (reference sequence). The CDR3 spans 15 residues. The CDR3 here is CASSYSRGQVVGYTF. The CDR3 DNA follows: TGTGCCAGCAGTTACTCTAGGGGGCAGGTAGTTGGCTACACCTTC.

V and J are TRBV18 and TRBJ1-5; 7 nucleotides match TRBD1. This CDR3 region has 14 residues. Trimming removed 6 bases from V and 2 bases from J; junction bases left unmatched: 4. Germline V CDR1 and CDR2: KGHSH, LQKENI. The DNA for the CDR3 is TGTGCCAGCTCCCAGGGGGAGGGCAATCAGCCCCAGCATTTT. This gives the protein CASSQGEGNQPQHF.

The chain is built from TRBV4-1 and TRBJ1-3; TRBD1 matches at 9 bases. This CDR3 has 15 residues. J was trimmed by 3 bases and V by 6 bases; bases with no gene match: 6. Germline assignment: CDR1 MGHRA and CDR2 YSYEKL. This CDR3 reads CASSPRDRVGNTIYF. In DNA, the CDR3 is TGCGCCAGCAGTCCCCGGGACAGGGTTGGAAACACCATATATTTT.

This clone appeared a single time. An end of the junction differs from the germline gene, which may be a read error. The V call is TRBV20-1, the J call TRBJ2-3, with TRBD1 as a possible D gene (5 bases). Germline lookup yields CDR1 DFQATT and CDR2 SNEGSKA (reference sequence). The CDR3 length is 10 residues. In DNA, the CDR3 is TGCAGTGCTAGCAGGGCCTCCCCCCCTTTT. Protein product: CSASRASPPF.

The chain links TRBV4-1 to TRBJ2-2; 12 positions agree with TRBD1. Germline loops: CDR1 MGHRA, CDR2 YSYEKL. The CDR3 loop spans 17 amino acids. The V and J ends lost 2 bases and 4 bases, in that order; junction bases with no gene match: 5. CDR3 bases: TGCGCCAGCAGCCAACCGCCGGGACAGGGGGCCACCGGGGAGCTGTTTTTT. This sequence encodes CASSQPPGQGATGELFF.

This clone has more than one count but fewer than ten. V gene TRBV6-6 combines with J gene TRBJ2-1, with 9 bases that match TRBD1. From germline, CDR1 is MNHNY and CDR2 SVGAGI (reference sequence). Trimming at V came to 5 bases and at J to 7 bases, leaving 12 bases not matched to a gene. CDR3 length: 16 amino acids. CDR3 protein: CASSRTPGQGPNEQFF. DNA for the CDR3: TGTGCCAGCAGTCGAACGCCGGGACAGGGACCAAATGAGCAGTTCTTC.

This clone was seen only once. As DNA, the CDR3 is TGCGCCAGCAGCGGCGGGACTAGCGGGGGTAATGAGCAGTTCTTC. Residues: CASSGGTSGGNEQFF. The genes are TRBV5-1 and TRBJ2-1, with TRBD2 identical over 14 bases. The germline CDR1 and CDR2 sequences are SGHRS and YFSETQ. After removal of 4 bases from V and 7 bases from J, the junction contained 4 bases not matched to a gene. This CDR3 is 15 amino acids long.

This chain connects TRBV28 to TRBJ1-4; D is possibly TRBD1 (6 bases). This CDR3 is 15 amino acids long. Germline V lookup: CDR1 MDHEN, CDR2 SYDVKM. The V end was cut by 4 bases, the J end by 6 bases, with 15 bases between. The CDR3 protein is CASSSAGAVDEKLFF. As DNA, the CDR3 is TGTGCCAGCAGTTCGGCGGGGGCAGTTGATGAAAAACTGTTTTTT.

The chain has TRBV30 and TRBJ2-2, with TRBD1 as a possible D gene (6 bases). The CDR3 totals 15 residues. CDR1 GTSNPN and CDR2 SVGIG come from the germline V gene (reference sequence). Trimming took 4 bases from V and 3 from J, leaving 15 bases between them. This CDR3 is CAWNIQGIYTGELFF. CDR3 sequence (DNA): TGTGCCTGGAACATACAGGGAATTTACACCGGGGAGCTGTTTTTT.

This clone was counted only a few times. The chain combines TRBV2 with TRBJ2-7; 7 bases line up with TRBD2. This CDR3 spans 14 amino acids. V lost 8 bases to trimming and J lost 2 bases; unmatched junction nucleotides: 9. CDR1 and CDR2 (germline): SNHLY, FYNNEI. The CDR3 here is CASRGETGAYEQYF. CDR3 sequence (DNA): TGTGCCAGCCGGGGGGAGACGGGGGCCTACGAGCAGTACTTC.

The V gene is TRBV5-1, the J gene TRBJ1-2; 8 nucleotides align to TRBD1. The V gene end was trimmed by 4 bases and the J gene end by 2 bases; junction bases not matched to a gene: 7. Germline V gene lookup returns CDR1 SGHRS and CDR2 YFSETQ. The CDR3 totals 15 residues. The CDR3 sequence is CASSPQTGANYGYTF. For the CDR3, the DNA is TGCGCCAGCAGCCCACAGACAGGGGCCAACTATGGCTACACCTTC. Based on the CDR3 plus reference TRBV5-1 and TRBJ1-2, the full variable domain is KAGVTQTPRYLIKTRGQQVTLSCSPISGHRSVSWYQQTPGQGLQFLFEYFSETQRNKGNFPGRFSGRQFSNSRSEMNVSTLELGDSALYLCASSPQTGANYGYTFGSGTRLTVV.

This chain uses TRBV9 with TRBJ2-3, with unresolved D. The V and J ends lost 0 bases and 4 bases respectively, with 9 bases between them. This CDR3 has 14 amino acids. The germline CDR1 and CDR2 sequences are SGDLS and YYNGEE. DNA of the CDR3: TGTGCCAGCAGCGTAGAGCCACGGTCAGATACGCAGTATTTT. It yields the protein CASSVEPRSDTQYF.

This CDR3 reads CASSPRTSGDGNEQFF. The CDR3 DNA reads TGCGCCAGCAGCCCGAGGACTAGCGGGGACGGAAATGAGCAGTTCTTC. This chain links TRBV5-1 with TRBJ2-1; TRBD2 agrees at 12 bases. Germline lookup yields CDR1 SGHRS and CDR2 YFSETQ. The CDR3 is 16 amino acids. V lost 4 bases to trimming and J lost 7 bases; unmatched junction nucleotides: 9. The full variable domain, its missing parts supplied by reference TRBV5-1 and TRBJ2-1, is KAGVTQTPRYLIKTRGQQVTLSCSPISGHRSVSWYQQTPGQGLQFLFEYFSETQRNKGNFPGRFSGRQFSNSRSEMNVSTLELGDSALYLCASSPRTSGDGNEQFFGPGTRLTVL.

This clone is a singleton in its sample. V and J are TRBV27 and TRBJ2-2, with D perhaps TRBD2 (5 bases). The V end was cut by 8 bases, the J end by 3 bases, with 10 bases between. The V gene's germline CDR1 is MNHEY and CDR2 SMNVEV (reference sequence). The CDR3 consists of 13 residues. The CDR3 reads CASGASYTGELFF. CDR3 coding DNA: TGTGCCAGCGGAGCTAGCTACACCGGGGAGCTGTTTTTT.

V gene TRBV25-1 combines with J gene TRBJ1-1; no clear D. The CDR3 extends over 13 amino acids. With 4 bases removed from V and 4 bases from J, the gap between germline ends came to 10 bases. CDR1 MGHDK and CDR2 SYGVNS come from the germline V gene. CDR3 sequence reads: CASSVGIRTEAFF. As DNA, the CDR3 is TGTGCCAGCAGTGTGGGGATTCGCACTGAAGCTTTCTTT.